Listed here is a single T cell receptor beta chain. Its antigen remains unknown. Stated time point: recipient sample about 28 days before transplant, after cytoreduction. TCRdb's copy holds only in-frame clones and misses some; the assay was immunoSEQ multiplex PCR. The sample carries roughly 44,000 clones, 85% recorded once. This entry is derived from a study of T cell clonotyping in hematopoietic cell transplantation. The wider study: Recipients' pretransplant samples followed cytoreduction.

Notes on the study in general: At the given depth, recipient repertoires were over 95% de novo clonotypes.

CDR3 size: 17 residues. V lost 1 base, J lost 1 base, and 7 bases stayed unmatched. Looked up from germline, CDR1 is MNHNS and CDR2 is SASEGT. This sequence joins TRBV6-1 and TRBJ2-4; 7 bases match TRBD2. This TCR was recovered from a man aged 60 to 69 with acute myeloid leukemia. Some clones in this sample may be carry-over from other donors' samples. The starting material was peripheral blood mononuclear cells, obtained before stem cell transplant. In DNA form, the CDR3 reads TGTGCCAGCAGTGAAGTTCAGGCGCGGGGGGCCAAAAACATTCAGTACTTC. Translated: CASSEVQARGAKNIQYF.